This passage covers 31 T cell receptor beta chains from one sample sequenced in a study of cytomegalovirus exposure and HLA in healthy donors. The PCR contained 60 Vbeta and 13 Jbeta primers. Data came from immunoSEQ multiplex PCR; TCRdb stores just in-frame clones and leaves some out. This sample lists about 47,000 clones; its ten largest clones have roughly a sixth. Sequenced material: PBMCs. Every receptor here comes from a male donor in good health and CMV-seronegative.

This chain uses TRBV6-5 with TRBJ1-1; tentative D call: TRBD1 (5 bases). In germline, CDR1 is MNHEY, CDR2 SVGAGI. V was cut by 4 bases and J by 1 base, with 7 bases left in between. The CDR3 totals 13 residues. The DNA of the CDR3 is TGTGCCAGCAGTTCACAGGAGAACACTGAAGCTTTCTTT. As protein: CASSSQENTEAFF.

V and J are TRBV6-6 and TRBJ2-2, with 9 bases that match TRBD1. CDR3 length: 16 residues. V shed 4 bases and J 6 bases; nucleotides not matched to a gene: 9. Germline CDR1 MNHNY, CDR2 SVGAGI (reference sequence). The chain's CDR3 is CASSSPGQGVPGELFF. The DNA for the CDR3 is TGTGCCAGCAGTTCCCCGGGACAGGGAGTCCCCGGGGAGCTGTTTTTT.

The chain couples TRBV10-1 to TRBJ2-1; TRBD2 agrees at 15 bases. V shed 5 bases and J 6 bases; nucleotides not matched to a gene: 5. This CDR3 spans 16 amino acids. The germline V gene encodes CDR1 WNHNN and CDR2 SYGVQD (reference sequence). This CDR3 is CASSPGLAGGGNEQFF. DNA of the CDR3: TGCGCCAGCAGTCCGGGACTAGCGGGGGGAGGCAATGAGCAGTTCTTC.

CDR3 nucleotide sequence: TGTGCCTGGAGTCCTACTCTAGGGGGGGCAGATACGCAGTATTTT. Translation gives CAWSPTLGGADTQYF. The chain couples TRBV30 to TRBJ2-3, with D possibly being TRBD2 (7 bases). Germline-derived CDR1 and CDR2 are GTSNPN and SVGIG (reference sequence). The CDR3 extends over 15 amino acids. Between the trimmed V and J ends, which lost 2 bases and 4 bases, there was a span of 16 bases.

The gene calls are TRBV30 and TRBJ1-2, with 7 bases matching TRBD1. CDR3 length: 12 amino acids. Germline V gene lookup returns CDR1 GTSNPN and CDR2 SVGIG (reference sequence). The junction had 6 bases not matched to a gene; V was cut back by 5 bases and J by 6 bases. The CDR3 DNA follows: TGTGCCTGGGAGAGAGGGGGCGATGGCTACACCTTC. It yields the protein CAWERGGDGYTF.

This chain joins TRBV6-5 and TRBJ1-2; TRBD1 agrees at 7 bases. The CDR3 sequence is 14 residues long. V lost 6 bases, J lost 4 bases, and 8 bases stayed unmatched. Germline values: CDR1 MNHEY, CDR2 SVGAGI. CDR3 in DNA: TGTGCCAGCAGGAGGCAGGGGGAAGGCTATGGCTACACCTTC. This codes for CASRRQGEGYGYTF.

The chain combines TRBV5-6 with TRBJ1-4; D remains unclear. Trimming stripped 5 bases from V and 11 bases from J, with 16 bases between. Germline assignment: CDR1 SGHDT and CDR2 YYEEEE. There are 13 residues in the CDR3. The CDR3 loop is CASRRSKVEKLFF. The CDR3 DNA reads TGTGCCAGCAGGCGTTCAAAGGTGGAGAAACTGTTTTTT. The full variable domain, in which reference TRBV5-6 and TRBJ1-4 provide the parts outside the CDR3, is DAGVTQSPTHLIKTRGQQVTLRCSPKSGHDTVSWYQQALGQGPQFIFQYYEEEERQRGNFPDRFSGHQFPNYSSELNVNALLLGDSALYLCASRRSKVEKLFFGSGTQLSVL.

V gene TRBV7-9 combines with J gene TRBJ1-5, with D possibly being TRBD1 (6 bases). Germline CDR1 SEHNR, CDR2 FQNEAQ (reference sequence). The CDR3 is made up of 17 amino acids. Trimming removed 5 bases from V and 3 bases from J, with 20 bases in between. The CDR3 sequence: CASSPYGGQLTNQPQHF. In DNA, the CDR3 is TGTGCCAGCAGCCCCTATGGAGGACAGCTCACCAATCAGCCCCAGCATTTT.

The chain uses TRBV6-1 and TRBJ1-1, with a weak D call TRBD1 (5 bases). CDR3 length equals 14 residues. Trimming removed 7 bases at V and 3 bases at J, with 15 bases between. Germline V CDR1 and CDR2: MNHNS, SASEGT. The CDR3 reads CASKTQGGHTEAFF. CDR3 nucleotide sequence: TGTGCCAGCAAGACCCAGGGAGGCCACACTGAAGCTTTCTTT.

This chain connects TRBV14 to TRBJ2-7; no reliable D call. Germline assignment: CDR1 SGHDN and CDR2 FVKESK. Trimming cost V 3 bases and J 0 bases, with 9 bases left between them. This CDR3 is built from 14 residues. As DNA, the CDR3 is TGTGCCAGCAGCCACAGTAGCAGCTCCTACGAGCAGTACTTC. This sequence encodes CASSHSSSSYEQYF.

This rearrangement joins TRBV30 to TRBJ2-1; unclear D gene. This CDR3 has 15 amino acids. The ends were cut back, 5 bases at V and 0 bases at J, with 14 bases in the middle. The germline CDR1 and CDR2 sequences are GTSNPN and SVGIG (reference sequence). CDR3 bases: TGTGCCTGGGCCATACCTCCGAGCTCCTACAATGAGCAGTTCTTC. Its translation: CAWAIPPSSYNEQFF. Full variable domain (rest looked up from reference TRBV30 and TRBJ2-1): SQTIHQWPATLVQPVGSPLSLECTVEGTSNPNLYWYRQAAGRGLQLLFYSVGIGQISSEVPQNLSASRPQDRQFILSSKKLLLSDSGFYLCAWAIPPSSYNEQFFGPGTRLTVL.

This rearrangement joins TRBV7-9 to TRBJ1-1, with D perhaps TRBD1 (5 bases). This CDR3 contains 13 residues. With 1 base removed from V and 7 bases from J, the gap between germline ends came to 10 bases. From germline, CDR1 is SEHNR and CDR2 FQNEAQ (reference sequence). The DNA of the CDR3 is TGTGCCAGCAGCTTAGGGACAATCTATGAAGCTTTCTTT. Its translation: CASSLGTIYEAFF.

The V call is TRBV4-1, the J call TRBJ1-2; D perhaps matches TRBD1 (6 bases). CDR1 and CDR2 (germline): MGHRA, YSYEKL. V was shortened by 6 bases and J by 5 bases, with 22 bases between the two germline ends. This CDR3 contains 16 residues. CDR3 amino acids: CASSEGTTARDYGYTF. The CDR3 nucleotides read TGCGCCAGCAGTGAAGGGACAACCGCCCGAGATTATGGCTACACCTTC.

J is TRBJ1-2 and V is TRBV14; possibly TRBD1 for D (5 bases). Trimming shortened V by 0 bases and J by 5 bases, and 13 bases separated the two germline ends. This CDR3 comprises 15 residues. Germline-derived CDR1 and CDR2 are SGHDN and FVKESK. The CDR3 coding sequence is TGTGCCAGCAGCCAAGATATGCAGGGTTGGTATGGCTACACCTTC. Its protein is CASSQDMQGWYGYTF.

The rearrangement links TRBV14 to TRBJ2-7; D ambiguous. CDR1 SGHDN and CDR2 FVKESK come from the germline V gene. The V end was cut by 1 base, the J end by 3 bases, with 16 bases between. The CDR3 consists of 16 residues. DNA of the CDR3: TGTGCCAGCAGCCAAGGTAGTGTGAGGCTCTTCTACGAGCAGTACTTC. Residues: CASSQGSVRLFYEQYF. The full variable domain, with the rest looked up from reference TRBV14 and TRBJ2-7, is EAGVTQFPSHSVIEKGQTVTLRCDPISGHDNLYWYRRVMGKEIKFLLHFVKESKQDESGMPNNRFLAERTGGTYSTLKVQPAELEDSGVYFCASSQGSVRLFYEQYFGPGTRLTVT.

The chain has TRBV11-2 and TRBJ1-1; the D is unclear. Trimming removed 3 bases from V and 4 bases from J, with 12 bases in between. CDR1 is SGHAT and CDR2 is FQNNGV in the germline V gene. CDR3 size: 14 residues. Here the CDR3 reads CASSLTRPSTEAFF. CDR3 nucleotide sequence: TGTGCCAGCAGCTTGACAAGGCCGAGCACTGAAGCTTTCTTT.

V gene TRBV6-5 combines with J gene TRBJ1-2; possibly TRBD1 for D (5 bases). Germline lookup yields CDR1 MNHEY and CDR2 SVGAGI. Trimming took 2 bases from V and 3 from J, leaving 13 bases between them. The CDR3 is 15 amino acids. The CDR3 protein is CASSYMGREDYGYTF. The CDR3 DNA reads TGTGCCAGCAGTTACATGGGCAGGGAGGACTATGGCTACACCTTC.

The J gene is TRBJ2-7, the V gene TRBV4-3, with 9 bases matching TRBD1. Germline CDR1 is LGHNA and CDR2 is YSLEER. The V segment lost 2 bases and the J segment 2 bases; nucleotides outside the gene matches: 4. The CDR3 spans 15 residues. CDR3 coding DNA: TGCGCCAGCAGCCAATCCGACAGGGGGGCCTACGAGCAGTACTTC. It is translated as CASSQSDRGAYEQYF.

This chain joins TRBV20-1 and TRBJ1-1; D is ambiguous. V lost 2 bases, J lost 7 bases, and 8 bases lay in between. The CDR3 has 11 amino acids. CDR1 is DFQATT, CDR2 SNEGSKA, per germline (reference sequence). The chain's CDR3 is CSARRALEAFF. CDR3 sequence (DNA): TGCAGTGCTAGACGCGCGCTTGAAGCTTTCTTT.

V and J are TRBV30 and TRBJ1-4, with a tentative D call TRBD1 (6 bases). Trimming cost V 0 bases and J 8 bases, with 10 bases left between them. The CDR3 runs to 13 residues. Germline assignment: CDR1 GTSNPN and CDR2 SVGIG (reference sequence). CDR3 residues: CAWSVAGVEKLFF. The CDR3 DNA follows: TGTGCCTGGAGTGTAGCAGGGGTGGAAAAACTGTTTTTT. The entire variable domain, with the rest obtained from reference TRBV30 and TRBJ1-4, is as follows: SQTIHQWPATLVQPVGSPLSLECTVEGTSNPNLYWYRQAAGRGLQLLFYSVGIGQISSEVPQNLSASRPQDRQFILSSKKLLLSDSGFYLCAWSVAGVEKLFFGSGTQLSVL.

The CDR3: CASSYPGQTPPNEQFF. The CDR3 nucleotides read TGTGCCAGCAGTTATCCGGGACAGACTCCCCCAAATGAGCAGTTCTTC. The J gene is TRBJ2-1, the V gene TRBV6-5; TRBD1 aligns across 7 bases. This CDR3 contains 16 residues. Per germline, CDR1 MNHEY and CDR2 SVGAGI. V gave up 3 bases and J gave up 7 bases; unmatched junction bases: 12.

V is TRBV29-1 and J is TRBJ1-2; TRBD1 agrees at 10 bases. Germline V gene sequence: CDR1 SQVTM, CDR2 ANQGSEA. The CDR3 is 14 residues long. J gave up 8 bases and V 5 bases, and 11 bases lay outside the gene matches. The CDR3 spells CSVSSGTGARGYTF. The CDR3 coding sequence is TGCAGCGTTTCTTCCGGGACAGGGGCGAGAGGCTACACCTTC.

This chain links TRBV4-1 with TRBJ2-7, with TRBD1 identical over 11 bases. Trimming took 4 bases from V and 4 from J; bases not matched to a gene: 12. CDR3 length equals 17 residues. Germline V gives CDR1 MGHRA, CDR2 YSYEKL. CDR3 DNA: TGCGCCAGCAGCCTCTCCTACCCGGGACAGGGGGAATACGAGCAGTACTTC. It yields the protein CASSLSYPGQGEYEQYF.

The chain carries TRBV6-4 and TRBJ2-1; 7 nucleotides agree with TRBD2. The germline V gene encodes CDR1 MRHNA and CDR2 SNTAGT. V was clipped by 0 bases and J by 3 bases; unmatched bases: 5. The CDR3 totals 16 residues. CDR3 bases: TGTGCCAGCAGTGACTCCGAGCGGGGTTACTACAATGAGCAGTTCTTC. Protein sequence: CASSDSERGYYNEQFF.

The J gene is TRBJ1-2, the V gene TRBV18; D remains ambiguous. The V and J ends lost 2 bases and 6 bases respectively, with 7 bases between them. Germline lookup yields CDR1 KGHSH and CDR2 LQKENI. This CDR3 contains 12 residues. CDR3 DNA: TGTGCCAGCTCACCAGGGGAGAATGGCTACACCTTC. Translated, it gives CASSPGENGYTF.

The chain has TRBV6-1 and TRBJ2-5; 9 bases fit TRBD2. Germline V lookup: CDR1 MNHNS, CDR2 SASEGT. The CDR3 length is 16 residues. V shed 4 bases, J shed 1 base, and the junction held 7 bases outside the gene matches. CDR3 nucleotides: TGTGCCAGCAGTGTCCCAGCGGGGGGCCTCCAAGAGACCCAGTACTTC. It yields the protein CASSVPAGGLQETQYF.

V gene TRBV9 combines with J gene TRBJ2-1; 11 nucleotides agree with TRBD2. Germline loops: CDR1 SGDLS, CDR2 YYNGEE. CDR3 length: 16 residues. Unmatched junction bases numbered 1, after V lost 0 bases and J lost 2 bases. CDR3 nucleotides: TGTGCCAGCAGCGTAGATAGCGGGGGGGCCTACAATGAGCAGTTCTTC. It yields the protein CASSVDSGGAYNEQFF.

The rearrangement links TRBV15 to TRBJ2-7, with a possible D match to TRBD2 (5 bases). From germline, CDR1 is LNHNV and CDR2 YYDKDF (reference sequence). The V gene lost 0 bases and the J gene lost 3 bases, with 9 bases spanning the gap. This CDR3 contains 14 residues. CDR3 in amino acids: CATSRDLGVYEQYF. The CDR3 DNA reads TGTGCCACCAGCAGAGATTTGGGAGTCTACGAGCAGTACTTC. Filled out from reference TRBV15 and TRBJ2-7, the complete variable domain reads DAMVIQNPRYQVTQFGKPVTLSCSQTLNHNVMYWYQQKSSQAPKLLFHYYDKDFNNEADTPDNFQSRRPNTSFCFLDIRSPGLGDTAMYLCATSRDLGVYEQYFGPGTRLTVT.

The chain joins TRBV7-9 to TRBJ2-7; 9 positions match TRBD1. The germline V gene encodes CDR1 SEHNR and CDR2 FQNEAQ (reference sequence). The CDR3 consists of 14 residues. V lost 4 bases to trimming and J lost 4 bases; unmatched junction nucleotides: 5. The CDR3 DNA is TGTGCCAGCAGCTCCTGGGACAGGGTGTACGAGCAGTACTTC. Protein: CASSSWDRVYEQYF.

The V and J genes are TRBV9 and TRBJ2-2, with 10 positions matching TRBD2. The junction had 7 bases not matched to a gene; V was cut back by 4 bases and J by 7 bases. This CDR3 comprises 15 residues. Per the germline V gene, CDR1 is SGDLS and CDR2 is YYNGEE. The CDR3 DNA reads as TGTGCCAGCAGCCCTTGGACTAGCGGCCTCGGGGAGCTGTTTTTT. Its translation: CASSPWTSGLGELFF.

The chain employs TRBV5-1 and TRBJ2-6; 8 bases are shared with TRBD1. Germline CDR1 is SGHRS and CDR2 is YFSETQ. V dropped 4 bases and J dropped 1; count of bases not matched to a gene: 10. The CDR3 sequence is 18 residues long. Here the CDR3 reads CASSRSPGQESGANVLTF. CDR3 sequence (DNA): TGCGCCAGCAGCCGTTCCCCGGGACAGGAATCTGGGGCCAACGTCCTGACTTTC.